One and the same sample provided the 6 T cell receptor beta chains below, sequenced in a study of T cell changes during pregnancy in multiple sclerosis. TCRdb keeps only in-frame clones here, not all; method: immunoSEQ multiplex PCR. The sample contains approximately 100,000 clones, 92% of which appear only once. Sequenced here: peripheral blood, sampled after pregnancy. These receptor sequences come from a female donor with multiple sclerosis, enrolled in a pregnancy study.

The chain combines TRBV2 with TRBJ1-1, with D unresolved. Deletions cut 0 bases from V and 5 bases from J, with 7 bases between. Germline CDR1 is SNHLY and CDR2 is FYNNEI. The CDR3 covers 13 residues. CDR3 sequence: CASSEASGTEAFF. CDR3 nucleotide sequence: TGTGCCAGCAGTGAAGCATCGGGGACTGAAGCTTTCTTT. Full variable domain (missing parts from reference TRBV2 and TRBJ1-1): EPEVTQTPSHQVTQMGQEVILRCVPISNHLYFYWYRQILGQKVEFLVSFYNNEISEKSEIFDDQFSVERPDGSNFTLKIRSTKLEDSAMYFCASSEASGTEAFFGQGTRLTVV.

J is TRBJ2-7 and V is TRBV4-3; perhaps TRBD2 as D (6 bases). The CDR3 is 16 amino acids. V was shortened by 2 bases and J by 2 bases, with 16 bases between the two germline ends. The germline V gene has CDR1 LGHNA and CDR2 YSLEER. CDR3 coding DNA: TGCGCCAGCAGCCAAAGCCTTGGGGGGAGTCCCTACGAGCAGTACTTC. Protein: CASSQSLGGSPYEQYF.

The gene calls are TRBV7-2 and TRBJ2-5; 16 bases are shared with TRBD2. Germline lookup yields CDR1 SGHTA and CDR2 FQGNSA. The CDR3 extends over 15 amino acids. Trimming removed 4 bases from V and 5 bases from J; junction bases left unmatched: 1. The CDR3 is CASSSGLAGGETQYF. The CDR3 nucleotides read TGTGCCAGCAGCTCGGGACTAGCGGGGGGGGAGACCCAGTACTTC.

The chain combines TRBV7-9 with TRBJ2-2; TRBD2 matches at 11 bases. The CDR3 loop spans 18 amino acids. Germline CDR1 reads SEHNR; CDR2 reads FQNEAQ (reference sequence). The J segment lost 6 bases and the V segment lost 4 bases, leaving 13 bases of the junction unmatched. This chain's CDR3 is CASSSLLTSGDFAGELFF. DNA of the CDR3: TGTGCCAGCAGCTCACTGCTGACTAGCGGGGATTTCGCCGGGGAGCTGTTTTTT.

The chain links TRBV19 to TRBJ2-2; tentatively, D is TRBD2 (6 bases). The CDR3 contains 16 residues. Germline CDR1 is LNHDA and CDR2 is SQIVND (reference sequence). V lost 1 base and J 7 bases, leaving 16 bases between the germline ends. DNA for the CDR3: TGTGCCAGTAGTATAGTGGCTAGGAGGGCAGTCGGGGAGCTGTTTTTT. Amino acid sequence: CASSIVARRAVGELFF.

The gene calls are TRBV27 and TRBJ1-1; unclear D gene. There are 14 residues in the CDR3. CDR1 and CDR2 (germline): MNHEY, SMNVEV (reference sequence). The V gene lost 3 bases and the J gene lost 5 bases, with 13 bases spanning the gap. This CDR3 is CASSFAGSGTEAFF. CDR3 nucleotide sequence: TGTGCCAGCAGTTTCGCGGGGTCGGGGACTGAAGCTTTCTTT.